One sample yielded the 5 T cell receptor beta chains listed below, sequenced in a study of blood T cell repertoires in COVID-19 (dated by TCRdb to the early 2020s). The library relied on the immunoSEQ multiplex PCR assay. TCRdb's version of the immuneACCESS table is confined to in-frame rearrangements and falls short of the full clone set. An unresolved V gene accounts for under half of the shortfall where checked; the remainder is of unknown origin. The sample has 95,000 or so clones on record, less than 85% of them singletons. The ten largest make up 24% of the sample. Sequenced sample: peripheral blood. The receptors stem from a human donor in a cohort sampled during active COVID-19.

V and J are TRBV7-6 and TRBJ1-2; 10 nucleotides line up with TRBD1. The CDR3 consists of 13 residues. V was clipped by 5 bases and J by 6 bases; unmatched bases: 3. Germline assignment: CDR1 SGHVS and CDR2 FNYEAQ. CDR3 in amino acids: CASSPGQGDGYTF. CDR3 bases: TGTGCCAGCAGCCCAGGACAGGGGGATGGCTACACCTTC.

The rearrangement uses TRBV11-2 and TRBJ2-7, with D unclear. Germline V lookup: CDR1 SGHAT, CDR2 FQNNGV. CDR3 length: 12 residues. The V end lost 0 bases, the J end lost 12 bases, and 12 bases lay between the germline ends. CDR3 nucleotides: TGTGCCAGCAGCTTAGATCGTTTCAGATTGTACTTC. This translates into CASSLDRFRLYF.

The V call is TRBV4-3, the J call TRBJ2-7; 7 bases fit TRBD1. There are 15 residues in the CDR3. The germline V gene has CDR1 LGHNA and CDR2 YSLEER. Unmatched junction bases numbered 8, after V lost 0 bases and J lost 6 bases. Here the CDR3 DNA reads TGCGCCAGCAGCCAAGACCAGACAGGGTTTATCGAGCAGTACTTC. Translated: CASSQDQTGFIEQYF.

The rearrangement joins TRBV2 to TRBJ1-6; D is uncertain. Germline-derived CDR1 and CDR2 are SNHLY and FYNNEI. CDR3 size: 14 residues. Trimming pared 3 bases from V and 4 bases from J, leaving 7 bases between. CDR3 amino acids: CASSDGQYNSPLHF. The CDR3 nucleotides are TGTGCCAGCAGTGATGGCCAGTATAATTCACCCCTCCACTTT.

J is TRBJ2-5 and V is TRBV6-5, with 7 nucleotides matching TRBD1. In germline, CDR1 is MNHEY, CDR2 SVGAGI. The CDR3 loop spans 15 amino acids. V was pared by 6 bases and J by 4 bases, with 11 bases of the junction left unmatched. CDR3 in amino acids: CASSRRTGVGETQYF. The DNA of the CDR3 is TGTGCCAGCAGCCGACGGACAGGAGTTGGAGAGACCCAGTACTTC.